Included here is one TCR beta chain sequence, with context. The sample originates from a study of blood T cell repertoires in COVID-19. Clones were sequenced by immunoSEQ multiplex PCR, and TCRdb holds only the in-frame ones, with some missing. This table holds 250,000 to 300,000 clones, around 90% found once. The participants were between roughly 18 and 100 years old and came from about two dozen US areas. This receptor was taken from a human donor in a cohort exposed to, infected with or recovered from COVID-19 (not recorded which). The donor label of this sample is uncertain. The sample comprised PBMCs or T cells enriched from blood (not recorded which).

Written as DNA, the CDR3 is TGTGCCAGCAGTACTTCCCGGGACAGGGCCAATCAGCCCCAGCATTTT. Encoded protein: CASSTSRDRANQPQHF. V usage is TRBV2 and J usage is TRBJ1-5; 9 nucleotides match TRBD1. V trimming: 5 bases; J trimming: 3 bases; junction bases outside the gene matches: 8. The CDR3 spans 16 residues. Germline-derived CDR1 and CDR2 are SNHLY and FYNNEI. Supplemented by reference TRBV2 and TRBJ1-5, the full variable domain reads EPEVTQTPSHQVTQMGQEVILRCVPISNHLYFYWYRQILGQKVEFLVSFYNNEISEKSEIFDDQFSVERPDGSNFTLKIRSTKLEDSAMYFCASSTSRDRANQPQHFGDGTRLSIL.